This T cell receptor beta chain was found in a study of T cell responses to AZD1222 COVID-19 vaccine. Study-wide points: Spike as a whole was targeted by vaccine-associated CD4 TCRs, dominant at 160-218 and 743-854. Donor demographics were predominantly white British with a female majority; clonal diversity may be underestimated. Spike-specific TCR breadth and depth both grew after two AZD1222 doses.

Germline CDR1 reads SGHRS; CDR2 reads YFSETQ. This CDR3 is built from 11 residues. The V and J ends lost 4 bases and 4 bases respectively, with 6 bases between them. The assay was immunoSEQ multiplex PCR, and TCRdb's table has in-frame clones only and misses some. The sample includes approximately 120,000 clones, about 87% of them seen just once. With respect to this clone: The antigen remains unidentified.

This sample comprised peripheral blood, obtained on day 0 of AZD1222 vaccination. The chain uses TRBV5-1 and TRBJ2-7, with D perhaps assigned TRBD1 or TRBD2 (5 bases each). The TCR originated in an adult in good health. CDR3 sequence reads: CASSEGYEQYF. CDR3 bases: TGCGCCAGCAGCGAGGGGTACGAGCAGTACTTC.